The 16 T cell receptor beta chains below were found in one sample sequenced in a study of cytomegalovirus exposure and HLA in healthy donors. Repertoires were generated with immunoSEQ multiplex PCR, while TCRdb's copy carries only in-frame clones and drops some. This table has about 330,000 clones, more than 80% appearing once. The sample was PBMCs. These receptor sequences come from a woman between 18 and 29 years old in good health and CMV-seronegative.

The V gene is TRBV27, the J gene TRBJ2-7, with 10 bases aligning to TRBD1. Germline CDR1 MNHEY, CDR2 SMNVEV (reference sequence). V lost 8 bases and J lost 4; bases outside the gene matches: 26. This CDR3 contains 20 residues. The chain's CDR3 is CASRPRQGDRGISYPYEQYF. The CDR3 DNA follows: TGTGCCAGCCGCCCCCGGCAGGGGGACAGGGGCATCTCGTACCCTTACGAGCAGTACTTC.

This chain links TRBV7-9 with TRBJ1-4, with D possibly matching TRBD1 (6 bases). This CDR3 has 15 residues. The V gene lost 8 bases and the J gene lost 5 bases, with 18 bases spanning the gap. The germline V gene encodes CDR1 SEHNR and CDR2 FQNEAQ (reference sequence). DNA of the CDR3: TGTGCCAGCGGAGTTGGGACATCCAACAATGAAAAACTGTTTTTT. Protein product: CASGVGTSNNEKLFF.

V usage is TRBV10-3 and J usage is TRBJ2-7; D gene unclear. Germline V gene sequence: CDR1 ENHRY, CDR2 SYGVKD. Trimming removed 5 bases from V and 3 bases from J, with 8 bases in between. The CDR3 has 12 residues. CDR3 coding DNA: TGTGCCATCAGTCCAGCAGGCTACGAGCAGTACTTC. Translating gives CAISPAGYEQYF.

The chain is built from TRBV15 and TRBJ2-5, with D possibly TRBD1 on 5 matching bases. CDR3 length: 15 amino acids. V shed 2 bases and J shed 0 bases, with 10 bases lying between them. Germline assignment: CDR1 LNHNV and CDR2 YYDKDF (reference sequence). CDR3 region: CATSRRTQYQETQYF. The DNA for the CDR3 is TGTGCCACCAGCAGACGGACACAGTACCAAGAGACCCAGTACTTC.

This rearrangement joins TRBV12-2 to TRBJ2-7; whether TRBD2, the table's D call, matches the DNA was not checked. TRBV12-2 is reported as a pseudogene. CDR3 length equals 11 residues. Here the CDR3 DNA reads TGTGCAAGTCGCTCCAGCGGCGAGCAGTACTTC. As protein: CASRSSGEQYF.

J is TRBJ2-7 and V is TRBV27; tentatively, D is TRBD2 (6 bases). This CDR3 is built from 15 residues. Germline V gives CDR1 MNHEY, CDR2 SMNVEV (reference sequence). The V and J ends lost 6 bases and 3 bases respectively, with 18 bases between them. Here the CDR3 DNA reads TGTGCCAGCAGCCGCGCGGGGTTGCGGAGCTACGAGCAGTACTTC. Protein: CASSRAGLRSYEQYF.

The rearrangement uses TRBV5-1 and TRBJ2-1; D gene ambiguous. The CDR3 is 14 residues long. V lost 0 bases, J lost 5 bases, and 9 bases lay in between. Germline CDR1 reads SGHRS; CDR2 reads YFSETQ. The CDR3, as DNA: TGCGCCAGCAGCTTGGCCCAGGCAGACAATGAGCAGTTCTTC. It specifies CASSLAQADNEQFF.

The CDR3 DNA reads as TGTGCCAGCAGCGTGGGACTAGCGGGAACTCCTGGGGACGGGGAGCTGTTTTTT. The encoded protein is CASSVGLAGTPGDGELFF. This chain uses TRBV5-4 with TRBJ2-2; TRBD2 agrees at 13 bases. Germline CDR1 reads SGHNT; CDR2 reads YYREEE (reference sequence). The CDR3 contains 18 residues. V lost 4 bases, J lost 7 bases, and 13 bases stayed unmatched.

This clone showed up just once. The V call is TRBV30, the J call TRBJ2-6, with 7 positions matching TRBD1. The J segment lost 0 bases and the V segment lost 2 bases, leaving 13 bases of the junction unmatched. The germline V gene has CDR1 GTSNPN and CDR2 SVGIG (reference sequence). This CDR3 is built from 19 residues. This chain's CDR3 is CAWSSLRDSPSSGANVLTF. CDR3 DNA sequence: TGTGCCTGGAGTTCCCTCCGGGACAGCCCTAGCTCTGGGGCCAACGTCCTGACTTTC.

This chain uses TRBV14 with TRBJ2-1; TRBD2 is a possible D gene (6 bases). V dropped 0 bases and J dropped 0 bases, with 18 bases sitting between them. The V gene's germline CDR1 is SGHDN and CDR2 FVKESK. This CDR3 is 19 amino acids long. In DNA, the CDR3 is TGTGCCAGCAGCCAAGAACGACCCCTGGGGGGAAGCTCCTACAATGAGCAGTTCTTC. It specifies CASSQERPLGGSSYNEQFF.

The V call is TRBV7-9, the J call TRBJ2-3, with D maybe TRBD2 (7 bases). Trimming pared 1 base from V and 1 base from J, leaving 15 bases between. Germline V lookup: CDR1 SEHNR, CDR2 FQNEAQ (reference sequence). CDR3 length: 17 amino acids. The CDR3 coding sequence is TGTGCCAGCAGCTTAGGGGGGGGCGCGGTTGGCACAGATACGCAGTATTTT. This codes for CASSLGGGAVGTDTQYF.

This chain connects TRBV6-6 to TRBJ2-1; 9 bases align to TRBD2. Losses at the gene ends were 5 bases for V and 5 bases for J; bases not matched to a gene: 7. This CDR3 is 15 amino acids long. Germline V gene sequence: CDR1 MNHNY, CDR2 SVGAGI (reference sequence). The CDR3 nucleotides are TGTGCCAGCAGTCAAGGCGGGAGGGGCGACAATGAGCAGTTCTTC. Its protein is CASSQGGRGDNEQFF.

The CDR3 loop is CASSQDRPGGGMSGYTF. Written as DNA, the CDR3 is TGCGCCAGCAGCCAAGATCGCCCGGGGGGAGGGATGAGTGGCTACACCTTC. The V gene is TRBV4-1, the J gene TRBJ1-2; maybe TRBD1 (5 bases). In germline, CDR1 is MGHRA, CDR2 YSYEKL. Trimming pared 0 bases from V and 7 bases from J, leaving 21 bases between. The CDR3 has 17 residues.

In its sample, this clone was seen many times. The CDR3 nucleotides are TGTGCCAGTCGGGACAGGCGGGACTATGGCTACACCTTC. This translates into CASRDRRDYGYTF. The chain uses TRBV19 and TRBJ1-2; TRBD1 matches at 8 bases. The CDR3 runs to 13 residues. Germline V gene data show CDR1 as LNHDA and CDR2 as SQIVND (reference sequence). With V trimmed by 8 bases and J by 3 bases, 5 bases remained unmatched.

The chain links TRBV9 to TRBJ1-2, with a possible D match to TRBD1 (5 bases). Trimming shortened V by 6 bases and J by 1 base, and 13 bases separated the two germline ends. Per germline, CDR1 SGDLS and CDR2 YYNGEE. This CDR3 has 14 residues. The CDR3 bases are TGTGCCAGCACCCTACGGGGGATTAACTATGGCTACACCTTC. This translates into CASTLRGINYGYTF.

The chain employs TRBV5-1 and TRBJ2-3, with no clear D. CDR1 and CDR2 from the germline V gene are SGHRS and YFSETQ. V was pared by 5 bases and J by 2 bases, with 6 bases between. The CDR3 totals 12 residues. DNA of the CDR3: TGCGCCAGCAGATTTAACACAGATACGCAGTATTTT. This gives the protein CASRFNTDTQYF.